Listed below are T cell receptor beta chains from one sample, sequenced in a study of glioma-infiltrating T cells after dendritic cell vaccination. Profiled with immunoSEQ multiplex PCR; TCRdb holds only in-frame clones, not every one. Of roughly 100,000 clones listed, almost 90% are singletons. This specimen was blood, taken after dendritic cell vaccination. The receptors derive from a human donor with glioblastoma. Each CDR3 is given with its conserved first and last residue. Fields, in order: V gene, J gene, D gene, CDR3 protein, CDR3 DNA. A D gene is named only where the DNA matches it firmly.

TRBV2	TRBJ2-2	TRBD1	CASTLIRGTGELFF	TGTGCCAGCACCCTAATCAGGGGGACCGGGGAGCTGTTTTTT
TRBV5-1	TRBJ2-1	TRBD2	CASSLGSGGANEQFF	TGCGCCAGCAGCTTGGGTAGCGGGGGGGCCAATGAGCAGTTCTTC
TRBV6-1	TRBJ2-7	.	CASSQSGLRVYEQYF	TGTGCCAGCAGTCAATCGGGATTAAGAGTCTACGAGCAGTACTTC
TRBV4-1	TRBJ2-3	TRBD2	CASSQLRLAGGAVLGDTQYF	TGCGCCAGCAGCCAATTGCGACTAGCGGGGGGGGCTGTTCTGGGAGATACGCAGTATTTT
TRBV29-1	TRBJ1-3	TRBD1	CSVGQGDGNTIYF	TGCAGCGTGGGACAGGGGGACGGAAACACCATATATTTT
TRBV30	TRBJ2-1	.	CAWREGNGNEQFF	TGTGCCTGGAGGGAGGGGAACGGGAATGAGCAGTTCTTC
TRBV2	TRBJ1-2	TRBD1	CASSGGQSAYGYTF	TGTGCCAGCAGTGGGGGACAGTCTGCATATGGCTACACCTTC
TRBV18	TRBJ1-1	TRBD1	CASQDRGGTEAFF	TGTGCCAGTCAAGACAGGGGAGGTACTGAAGCTTTCTTT
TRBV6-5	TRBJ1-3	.	CASEPGLNSGNTIYF	TGTGCCAGCGAACCGGGACTCAACTCTGGAAACACCATATATTTT
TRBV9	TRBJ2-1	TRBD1	CASSPGQGAYEQFF	TGTGCCAGCAGTCCAGGACAGGGGGCATATGAGCAGTTCTTC
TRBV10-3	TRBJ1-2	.	CAISDTANNYGYTF	TGTGCCATCAGTGATACAGCAAATAACTATGGCTACACCTTC